Described below is a single T cell receptor beta chain sequence and its context. Its antigen is unknown. The repertoire was sequenced with immunoSEQ multiplex PCR; TCRdb's copy has only in-frame clones and lacks some. The sample has about 140,000 clones, about 93% seen once. This record belongs to a study of T cell responses to AZD1222 COVID-19 vaccine. Whole-study findings and limits: Females outnumbered males among donors, who were mostly white British; clonal diversity was possibly underestimated. Spike-specific TCR breadth rose after two AZD1222 doses, and depth rose as well. Repertoire sampling occurred only after the peak T cell response.

Sequences were derived from peripheral blood, sampled 28 days after the second AZD1222 dose. The clonotype was recovered from an adult who received the AZD1222 COVID-19 vaccine.

CDR3 sequence: CASANEAGPYNEQFF. The CDR3 DNA sequence: TGTGCCAGCGCCAACGAGGCAGGGCCGTACAATGAGCAGTTCTTC. The rearrangement uses TRBV7-3 and TRBJ2-1; tentative D call: TRBD1 (5 bases). This CDR3 has 15 amino acids. Deletions cut 8 bases from V and 4 bases from J, with 18 bases between. In germline, CDR1 is SGHTA, CDR2 FQGTGA.